These 14 T cell receptor beta chains originate from one sample sequenced in a study of beta chain features in type 1 diabetes. Notes on the study in general: Among all four CD4+ subsets, Type 1 diabetes patients had TCRB CDR3s that were moderately but significantly shorter.

Sequencing targeted expressed TCRB transcripts, as all isolated RNA had been reverse transcribed. The table came from immunoSEQ multiplex PCR; TCRdb's copy has only in-frame clones and leaves some out. The repertoire consists of about 53,000 clones, with about 64% occurring once and the leading ten covering 0.29%. These receptors have no known antigen. Sequencing was performed on stem cell memory CD4+ T cells from blood. The receptors were gathered from a woman in her twenties or thirties with type 1 diabetes.

There are a few counts of this clone. The CDR3 DNA is TGTGCCTGGAGGGACAGAGGAGGAGTACCCTTTAACTATGGCTACACCTTC. Its protein product is CAWRDRGGVPFNYGYTF. The V call is TRBV30, the J call TRBJ1-2; perhaps TRBD1 as D (6 bases). CDR3 length: 17 amino acids. Germline-derived CDR1 and CDR2 are GTSNPN and SVGIG (reference sequence). V lost 3 bases and J 1 base, leaving 21 bases between the germline ends.

The V gene is TRBV11-2, the J gene TRBJ2-3, with TRBD1 matching over 8 bases. This CDR3 contains 13 residues. From germline, CDR1 is SGHAT and CDR2 FQNNGV. V trimming: 4 bases; J trimming: 6 bases; junction bases outside the gene matches: 3. CDR3 sequence reads: CASSSTGADTQYF. Written as DNA, the CDR3 is TGTGCCAGCAGCTCGACAGGGGCGGATACGCAGTATTTT.

This clone came up a few times. This sequence joins TRBV5-1 and TRBJ2-1, with 14 bases matching TRBD2. Germline CDR1 and CDR2: SGHRS and YFSETQ. The trim removed 1 base at V and 10 bases at J, leaving 16 bases unmatched. The CDR3 consists of 19 residues. The CDR3 reads CASSLWWRGTGTSGREQFF. The DNA of the CDR3 is TGCGCCAGCAGCTTGTGGTGGCGAGGGACCGGGACTAGCGGGAGAGAGCAGTTCTTC.

This chain links TRBV7-9 with TRBJ2-1; 10 positions agree with TRBD2. CDR1 and CDR2 from the germline V gene are SEHNR and FQNEAQ (reference sequence). CDR3 length: 14 residues. V trimming: 3 bases; J trimming: 9 bases; junction bases outside the gene matches: 5. CDR3 in DNA: TGTGCCAGCAGCTTGCTAGCGGGGGTTTTTGAGCAGTTCTTC. It is translated as CASSLLAGVFEQFF.

This chain connects TRBV2 to TRBJ1-5; D is possibly TRBD1 (5 bases). V lost 5 bases, J lost 1 base, and 12 bases lay in between. The germline gives CDR1 SNHLY, CDR2 FYNNEI. The CDR3 has 15 residues. The CDR3 spells CASSRSGLSNQPQHF. The DNA of the CDR3 is TGTGCCAGCAGTCGATCAGGGTTAAGCAATCAGCCCCAGCATTTT.

This clone was seen just once. V usage is TRBV7-3 and J usage is TRBJ1-1; 8 bases are shared with TRBD1. The CDR3 has 15 amino acids. Germline CDR1 reads SGHTA; CDR2 reads FQGTGA. The junction had 6 bases not matched to a gene; V was cut back by 5 bases and J by 1 base. The CDR3 sequence: CASSPQTGENTEAFF. CDR3 coding DNA: TGTGCCAGCAGCCCCCAGACAGGGGAGAACACTGAAGCTTTCTTT. Drawing the rest from reference TRBV7-3 and TRBJ1-1, the complete variable domain is GAGVSQTPSNKVTEKGKYVELRCDPISGHTALYWYRQSLGQGPEFLIYFQGTGAADDSGLPNDRFFAVRPEGSVSTLKIQRTERGDSAVYLCASSPQTGENTEAFFGQGTRLTVV.

V is TRBV11-2 and J is TRBJ2-1, with 8 bases that match TRBD2. The CDR3 consists of 16 residues. Per the germline V gene, CDR1 is SGHAT and CDR2 is FQNNGV. The ends lost 1 base at V and 6 bases at J; junction bases unmatched: 8. The CDR3 DNA follows: TGTGCCAGCAGCTTAGTAGCGGGGACCCTTCCCAATGAGCAGTTCTTC. This translates into CASSLVAGTLPNEQFF.

The rearrangement links TRBV25-1 to TRBJ2-2; no clear D gene. V shed 4 bases and J shed 5 bases, with 8 bases lying between them. CDR3 size: 13 residues. Germline V CDR1 and CDR2: MGHDK, SYGVNS. CDR3 loop: CASSGLGTGELFF. Written as DNA, the CDR3 is TGTGCCAGCAGTGGGCTCGGGACCGGGGAGCTGTTTTTT.

This clone was observed once. CDR3: CASSLVSTGYNEQFF. For the CDR3, the DNA is TGCGCCAGCAGCTTGGTATCCACAGGGTACAATGAGCAGTTCTTC. This chain links TRBV5-1 with TRBJ2-1; D is possibly TRBD1 (6 bases). Germline V gene data show CDR1 as SGHRS and CDR2 as YFSETQ. The CDR3 totals 15 residues. V was trimmed by 0 bases and J by 4 bases, leaving 11 bases between them.

This clone showed up just a few times. The chain recombines TRBV30 with TRBJ1-2; D is undetermined. V was cut by 0 bases and J by 7 bases, with 6 bases left in between. The CDR3 totals 11 residues. Germline V gives CDR1 GTSNPN, CDR2 SVGIG (reference sequence). This CDR3 reads CAWSVIPGYTF. Written as DNA, the CDR3 is TGTGCCTGGAGTGTCATCCCTGGCTACACCTTC.

The sample holds a few counts of this clone. The rearrangement links TRBV2 to TRBJ1-2, with D hard to call. Germline CDR1 is SNHLY and CDR2 is FYNNEI. Between the trimmed V and J ends, which lost 4 bases and 5 bases, there was a span of 14 bases. The length of the CDR3 is 14 residues. The CDR3 DNA follows: TGTGCCAGCAGTGGTCGAGTACGGAGTTATGGCTACACCTTC. This translates into CASSGRVRSYGYTF.

This clone has a single count. V and J are TRBV28 and TRBJ1-4; D unresolved. The CDR3 is 16 amino acids. Between the trimmed V and J ends, which lost 5 bases and 3 bases, there was a span of 16 bases. Looked up from germline, CDR1 is MDHEN and CDR2 is SYDVKM. The CDR3 DNA follows: TGTGCCAGCAGTCCCCCTCCTTGGAGCGCTAATGAAAAACTGTTTTTT. Its protein product is CASSPPPWSANEKLFF.

The rearrangement uses TRBV11-2 and TRBJ2-1; no clear D gene. In germline, CDR1 is SGHAT, CDR2 FQNNGV. The CDR3 consists of 15 residues. V shed 0 bases and J shed 4 bases, with 10 bases lying between them. The chain's CDR3 is CASSLDPVSYNEQFF. The CDR3 DNA reads TGTGCCAGCAGCTTAGATCCGGTTTCTTACAATGAGCAGTTCTTC.

The V call is TRBV7-9, the J call TRBJ2-1, with D maybe TRBD2 (6 bases). Looked up from germline, CDR1 is SEHNR and CDR2 is FQNEAQ (reference sequence). The ends were cut back, 2 bases at V and 5 bases at J, with 7 bases in the middle. This CDR3 region has 13 residues. CDR3 loop: CASSLIADNEQFF. The CDR3 DNA reads as TGTGCCAGCAGCTTAATAGCGGACAATGAGCAGTTCTTC. Drawing the rest from reference TRBV7-9 and TRBJ2-1, the complete variable domain is DTGVSQNPRHKITKRGQNVTFRCDPISEHNRLYWYRQTLGQGPEFLTYFQNEAQLEKSRLLSDRFSAERPKGSFSTLEIQRTEQGDSAMYLCASSLIADNEQFFGPGTRLTVL.